This record covers a single TCR beta chain. The data were taken from a study of PD-1 blockade in mismatch repair-deficient tumors. Some clones are missing from TCRdb's copy, which holds only in-frame ones; the method was immunoSEQ multiplex PCR. The table lists about 39,000 clones, over 80% of them singletons. V was trimmed by 5 bases and J by 5 bases, leaving 24 bases between them. CDR3 size: 17 residues. In germline, CDR1 is MNHEY, CDR2 SMNVEV (reference sequence). This chain connects TRBV27 to TRBJ1-2; perhaps TRBD1 as D (6 bases). The receptor was derived from an adult with mismatch repair-deficient cancer. The sequencing used PBMCs, collected 38 to 40 weeks after starting pembrolizumab. The CDR3 here is CASSPSPGRTVEYGYTF. As DNA, the CDR3 is TGTGCCAGCAGTCCATCCCCAGGAAGGACAGTGGAATATGGCTACACCTTC.